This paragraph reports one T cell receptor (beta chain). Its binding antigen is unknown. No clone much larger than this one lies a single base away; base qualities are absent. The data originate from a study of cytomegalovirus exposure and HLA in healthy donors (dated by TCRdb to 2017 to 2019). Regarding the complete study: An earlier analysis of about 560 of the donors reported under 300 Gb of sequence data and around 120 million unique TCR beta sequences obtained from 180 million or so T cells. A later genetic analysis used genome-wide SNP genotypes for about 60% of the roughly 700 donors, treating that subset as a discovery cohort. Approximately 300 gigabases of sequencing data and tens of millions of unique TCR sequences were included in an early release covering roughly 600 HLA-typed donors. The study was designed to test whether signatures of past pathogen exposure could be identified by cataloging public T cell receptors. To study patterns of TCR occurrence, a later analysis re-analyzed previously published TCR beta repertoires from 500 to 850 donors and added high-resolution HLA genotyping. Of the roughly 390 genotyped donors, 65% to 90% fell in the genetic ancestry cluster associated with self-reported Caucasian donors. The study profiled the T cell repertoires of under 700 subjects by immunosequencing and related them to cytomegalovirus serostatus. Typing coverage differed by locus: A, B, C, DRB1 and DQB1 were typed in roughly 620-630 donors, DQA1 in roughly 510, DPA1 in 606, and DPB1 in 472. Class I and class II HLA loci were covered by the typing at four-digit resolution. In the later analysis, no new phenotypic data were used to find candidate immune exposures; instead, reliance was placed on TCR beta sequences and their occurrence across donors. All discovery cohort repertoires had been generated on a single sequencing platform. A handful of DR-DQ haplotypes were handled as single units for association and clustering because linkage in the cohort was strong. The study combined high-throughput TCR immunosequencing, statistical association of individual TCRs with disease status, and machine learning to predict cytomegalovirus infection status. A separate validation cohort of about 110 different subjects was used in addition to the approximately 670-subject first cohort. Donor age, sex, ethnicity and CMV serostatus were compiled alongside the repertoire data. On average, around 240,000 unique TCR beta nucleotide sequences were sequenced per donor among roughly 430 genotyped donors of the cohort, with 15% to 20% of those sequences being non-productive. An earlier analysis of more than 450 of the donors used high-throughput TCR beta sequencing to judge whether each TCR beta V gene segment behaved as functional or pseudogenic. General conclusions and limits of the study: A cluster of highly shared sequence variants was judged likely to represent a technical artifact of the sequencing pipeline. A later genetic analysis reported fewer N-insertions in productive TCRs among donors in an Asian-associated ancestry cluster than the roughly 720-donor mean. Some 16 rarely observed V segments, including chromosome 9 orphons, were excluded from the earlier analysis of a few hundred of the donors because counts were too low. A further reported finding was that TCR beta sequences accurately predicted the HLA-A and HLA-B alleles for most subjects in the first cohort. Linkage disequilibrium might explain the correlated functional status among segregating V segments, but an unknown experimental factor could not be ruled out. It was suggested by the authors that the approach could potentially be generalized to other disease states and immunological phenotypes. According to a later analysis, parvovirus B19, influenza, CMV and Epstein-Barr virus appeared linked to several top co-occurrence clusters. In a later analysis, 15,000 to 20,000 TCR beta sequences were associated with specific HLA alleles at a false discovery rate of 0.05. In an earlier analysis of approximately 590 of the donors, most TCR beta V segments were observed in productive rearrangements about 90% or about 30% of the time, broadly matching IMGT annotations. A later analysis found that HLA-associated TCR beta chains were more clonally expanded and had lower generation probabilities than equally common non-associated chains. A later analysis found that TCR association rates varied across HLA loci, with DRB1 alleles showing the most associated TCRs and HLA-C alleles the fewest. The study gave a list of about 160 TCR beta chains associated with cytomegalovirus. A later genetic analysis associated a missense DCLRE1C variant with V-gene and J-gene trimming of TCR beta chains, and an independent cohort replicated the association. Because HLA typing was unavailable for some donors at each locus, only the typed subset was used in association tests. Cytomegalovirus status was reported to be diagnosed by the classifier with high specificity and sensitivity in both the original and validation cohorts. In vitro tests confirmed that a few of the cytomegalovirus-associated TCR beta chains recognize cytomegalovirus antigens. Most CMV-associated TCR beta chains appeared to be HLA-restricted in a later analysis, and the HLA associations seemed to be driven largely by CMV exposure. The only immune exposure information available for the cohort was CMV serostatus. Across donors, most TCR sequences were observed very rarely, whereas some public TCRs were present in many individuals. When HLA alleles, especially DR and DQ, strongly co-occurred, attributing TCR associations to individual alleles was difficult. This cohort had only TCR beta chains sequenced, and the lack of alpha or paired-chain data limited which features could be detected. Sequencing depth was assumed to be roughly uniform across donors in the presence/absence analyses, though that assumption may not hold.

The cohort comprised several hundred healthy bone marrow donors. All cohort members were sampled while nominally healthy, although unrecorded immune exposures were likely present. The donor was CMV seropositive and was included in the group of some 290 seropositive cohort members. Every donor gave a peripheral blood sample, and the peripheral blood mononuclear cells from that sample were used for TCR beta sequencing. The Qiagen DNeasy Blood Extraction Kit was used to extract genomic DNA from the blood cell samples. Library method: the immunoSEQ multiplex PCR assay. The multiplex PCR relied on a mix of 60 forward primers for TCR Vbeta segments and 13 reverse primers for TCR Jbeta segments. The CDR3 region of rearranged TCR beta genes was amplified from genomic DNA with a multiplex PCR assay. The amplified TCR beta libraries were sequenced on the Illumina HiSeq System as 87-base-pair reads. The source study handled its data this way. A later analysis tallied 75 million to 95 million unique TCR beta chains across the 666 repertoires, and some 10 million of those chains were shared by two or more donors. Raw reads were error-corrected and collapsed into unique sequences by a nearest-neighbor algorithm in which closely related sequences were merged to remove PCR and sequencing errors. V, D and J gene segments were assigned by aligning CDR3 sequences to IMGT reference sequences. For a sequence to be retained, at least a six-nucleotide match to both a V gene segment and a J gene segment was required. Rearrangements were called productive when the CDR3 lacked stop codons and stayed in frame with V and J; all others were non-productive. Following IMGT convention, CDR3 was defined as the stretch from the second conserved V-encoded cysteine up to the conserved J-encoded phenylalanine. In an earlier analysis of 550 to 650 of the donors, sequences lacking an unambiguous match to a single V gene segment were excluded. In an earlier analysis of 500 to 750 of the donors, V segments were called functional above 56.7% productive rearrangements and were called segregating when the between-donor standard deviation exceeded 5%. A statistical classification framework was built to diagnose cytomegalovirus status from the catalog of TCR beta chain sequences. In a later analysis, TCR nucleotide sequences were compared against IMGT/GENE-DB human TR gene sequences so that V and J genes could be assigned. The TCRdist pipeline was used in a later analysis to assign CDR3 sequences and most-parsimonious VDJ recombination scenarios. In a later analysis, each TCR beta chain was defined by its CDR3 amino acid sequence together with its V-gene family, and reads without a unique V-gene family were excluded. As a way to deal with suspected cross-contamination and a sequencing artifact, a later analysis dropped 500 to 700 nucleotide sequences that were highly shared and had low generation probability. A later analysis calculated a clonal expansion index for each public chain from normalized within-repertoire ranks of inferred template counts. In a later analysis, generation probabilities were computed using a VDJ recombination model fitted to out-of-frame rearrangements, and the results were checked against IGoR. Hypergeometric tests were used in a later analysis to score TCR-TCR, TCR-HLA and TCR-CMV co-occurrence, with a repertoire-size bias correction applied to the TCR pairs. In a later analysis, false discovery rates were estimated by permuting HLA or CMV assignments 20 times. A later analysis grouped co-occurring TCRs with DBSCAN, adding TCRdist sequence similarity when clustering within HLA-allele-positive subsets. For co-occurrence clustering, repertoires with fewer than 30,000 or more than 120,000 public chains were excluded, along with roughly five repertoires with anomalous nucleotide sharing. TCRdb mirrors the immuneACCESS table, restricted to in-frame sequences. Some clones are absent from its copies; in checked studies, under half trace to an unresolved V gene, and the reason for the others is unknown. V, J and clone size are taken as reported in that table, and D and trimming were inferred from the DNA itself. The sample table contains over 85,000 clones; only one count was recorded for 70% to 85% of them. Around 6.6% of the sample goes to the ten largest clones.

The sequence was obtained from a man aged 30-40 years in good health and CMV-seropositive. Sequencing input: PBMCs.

This receptor has the CDR3 CASSLVGLAGGASGAQYF. The nucleotide sequence is given as TGTGCCAGCAGCTTAGTAGGACTAGCGGGGGGTGCCTCAGGGGCCCAGTACTTC. Recombination linked TRBV11-2 to TRBJ2-5, with 14 central nucleotides matching TRBD2. According to the germline V gene, CDR1 reads SGHAT and CDR2 reads FQNNGV. The germline V and J ends show losses of 1 base and 9 bases respectively, and no gene match explains 13 bases of the junction. Including the terminal cysteine and phenylalanine, the CDR3 comprises 18 residues. The only DNA kept is the CDR3, 54 bases in frame from the first base.